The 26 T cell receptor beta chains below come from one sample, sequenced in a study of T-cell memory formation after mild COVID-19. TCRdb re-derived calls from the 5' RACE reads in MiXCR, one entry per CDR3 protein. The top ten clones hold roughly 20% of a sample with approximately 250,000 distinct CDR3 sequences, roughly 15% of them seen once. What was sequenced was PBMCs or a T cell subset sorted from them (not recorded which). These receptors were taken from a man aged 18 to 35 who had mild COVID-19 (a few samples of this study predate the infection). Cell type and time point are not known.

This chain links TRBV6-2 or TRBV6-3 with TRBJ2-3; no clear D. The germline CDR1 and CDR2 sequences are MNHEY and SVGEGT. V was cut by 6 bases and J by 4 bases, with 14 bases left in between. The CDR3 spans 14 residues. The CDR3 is CASSQSVIPDTQYF. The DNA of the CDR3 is TGTGCCAGCAGCCAGAGCGTGATCCCAGATACGCAGTATTTT.

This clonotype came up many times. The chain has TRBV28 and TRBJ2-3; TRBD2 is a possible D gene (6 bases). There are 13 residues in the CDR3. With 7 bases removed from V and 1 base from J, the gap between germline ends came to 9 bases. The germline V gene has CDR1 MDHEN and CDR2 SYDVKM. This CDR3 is CASNPSGTDTQYF. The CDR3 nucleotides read TGTGCCAGCAACCCTAGCGGCACAGATACGCAGTATTTT.

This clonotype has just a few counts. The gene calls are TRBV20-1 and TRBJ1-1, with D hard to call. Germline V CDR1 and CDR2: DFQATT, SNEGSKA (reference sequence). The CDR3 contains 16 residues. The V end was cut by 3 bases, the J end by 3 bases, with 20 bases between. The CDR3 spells CSASSGIRRVDTEAFF. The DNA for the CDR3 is TGCAGTGCTAGCTCGGGAATCCGACGGGTTGACACTGAAGCTTTCTTT.

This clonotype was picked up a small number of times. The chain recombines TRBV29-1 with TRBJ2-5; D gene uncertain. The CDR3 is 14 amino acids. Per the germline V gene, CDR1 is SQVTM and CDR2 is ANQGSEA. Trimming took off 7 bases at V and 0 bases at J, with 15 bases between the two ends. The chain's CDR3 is CSAWTLGYQETQYF. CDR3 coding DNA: TGCAGCGCCTGGACCTTGGGGTACCAAGAGACCCAGTACTTC.

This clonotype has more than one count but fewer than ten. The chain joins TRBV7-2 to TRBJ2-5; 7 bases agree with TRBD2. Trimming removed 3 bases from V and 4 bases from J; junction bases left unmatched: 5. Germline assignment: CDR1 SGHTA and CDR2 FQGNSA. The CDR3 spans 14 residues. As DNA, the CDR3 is TGTGCCAGCAGCTTGGCGGGGAGGGGAGAGACCCAGTACTTC. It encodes CASSLAGRGETQYF.

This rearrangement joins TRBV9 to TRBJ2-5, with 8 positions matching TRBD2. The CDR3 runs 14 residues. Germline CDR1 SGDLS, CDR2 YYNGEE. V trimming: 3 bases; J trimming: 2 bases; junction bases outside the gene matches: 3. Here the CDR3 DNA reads TGTGCCAGCAGCGCCGGGACTAGACAAGAGACCCAGTACTTC. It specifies CASSAGTRQETQYF.

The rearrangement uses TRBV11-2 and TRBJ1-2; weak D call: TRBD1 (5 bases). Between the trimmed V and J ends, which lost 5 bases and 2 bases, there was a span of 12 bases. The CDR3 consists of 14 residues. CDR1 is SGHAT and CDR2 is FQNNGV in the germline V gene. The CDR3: CASSGGVQNYGYTF. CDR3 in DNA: TGTGCCAGCAGCGGAGGGGTCCAGAACTATGGCTACACCTTC.

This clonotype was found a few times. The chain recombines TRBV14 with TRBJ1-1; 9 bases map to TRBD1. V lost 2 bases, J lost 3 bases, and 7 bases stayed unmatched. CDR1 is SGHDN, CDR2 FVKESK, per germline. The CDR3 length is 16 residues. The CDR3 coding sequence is TGTGCCAGCAGCCAAAAGGACAGGGGCTGGGACACTGAAGCTTTCTTT. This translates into CASSQKDRGWDTEAFF.

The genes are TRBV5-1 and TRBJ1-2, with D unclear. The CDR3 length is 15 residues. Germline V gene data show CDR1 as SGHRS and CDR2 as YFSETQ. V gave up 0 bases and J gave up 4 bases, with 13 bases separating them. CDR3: CASSLERKPTYGYTF. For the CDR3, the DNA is TGCGCCAGCAGCTTGGAGAGAAAACCAACCTATGGCTACACCTTC.

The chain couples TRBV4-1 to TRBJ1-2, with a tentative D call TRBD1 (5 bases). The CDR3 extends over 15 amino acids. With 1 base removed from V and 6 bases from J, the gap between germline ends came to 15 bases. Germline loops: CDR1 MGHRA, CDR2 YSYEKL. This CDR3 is CASSQGPGTWHGYTF. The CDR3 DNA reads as TGCGCCAGCAGCCAAGGCCCCGGGACTTGGCATGGCTACACCTTC.

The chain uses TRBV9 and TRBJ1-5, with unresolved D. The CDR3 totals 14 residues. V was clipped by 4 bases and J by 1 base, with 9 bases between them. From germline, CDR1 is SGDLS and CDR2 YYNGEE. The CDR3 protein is CASSPDLSNQPQHF. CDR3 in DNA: TGTGCCAGCAGCCCGGATCTGAGCAATCAGCCCCAGCATTTT.

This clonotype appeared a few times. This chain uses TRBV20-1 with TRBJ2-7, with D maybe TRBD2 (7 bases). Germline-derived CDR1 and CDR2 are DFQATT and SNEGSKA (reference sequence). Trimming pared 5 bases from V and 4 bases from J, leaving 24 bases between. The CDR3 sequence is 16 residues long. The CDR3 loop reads CSADLSFVGGRYEQYF. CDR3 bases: TGCAGTGCTGACCTGTCTTTCGTGGGGGGGCGTTACGAGCAGTACTTC.

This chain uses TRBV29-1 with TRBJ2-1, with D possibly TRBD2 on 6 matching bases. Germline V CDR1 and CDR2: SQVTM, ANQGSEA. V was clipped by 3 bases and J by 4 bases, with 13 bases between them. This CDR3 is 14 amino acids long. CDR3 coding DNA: TGCAGCGTTGACGCGGCGGGGAGTTACAATGAGCAGTTCTTC. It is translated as CSVDAAGSYNEQFF.

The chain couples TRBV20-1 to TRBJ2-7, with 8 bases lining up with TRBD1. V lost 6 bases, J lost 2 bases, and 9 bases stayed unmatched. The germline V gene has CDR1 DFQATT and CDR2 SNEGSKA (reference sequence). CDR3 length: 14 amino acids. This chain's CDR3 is CSAESRQGTYEQYF. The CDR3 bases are TGCAGTGCGGAAAGCAGACAGGGGACCTACGAGCAGTACTTC.

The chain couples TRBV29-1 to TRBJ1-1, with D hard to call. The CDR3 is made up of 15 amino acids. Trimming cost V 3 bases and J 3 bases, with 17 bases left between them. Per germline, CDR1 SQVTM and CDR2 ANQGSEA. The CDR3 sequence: CSVEGASLGYTEAFF. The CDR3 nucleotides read TGCAGCGTTGAGGGAGCCAGCCTGGGGTACACTGAAGCTTTCTTT. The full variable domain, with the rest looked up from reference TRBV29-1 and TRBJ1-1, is SAVISQKPSRDICQRGTSLTIQCQVDSQVTMMFWYRQQPGQSLTLIATANQGSEATYESGFVIDKFPISRPNLTFSTLTVSNMSPEDSSIYLCSVEGASLGYTEAFFGQGTRLTVV.

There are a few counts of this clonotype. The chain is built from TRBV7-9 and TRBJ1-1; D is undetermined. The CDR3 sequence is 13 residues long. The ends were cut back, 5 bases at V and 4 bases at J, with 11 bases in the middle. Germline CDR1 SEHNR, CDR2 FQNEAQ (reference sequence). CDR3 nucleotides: TGTGCCAGCAGCCAGATAGTGAGCACTGAAGCTTTCTTT. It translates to CASSQIVSTEAFF.

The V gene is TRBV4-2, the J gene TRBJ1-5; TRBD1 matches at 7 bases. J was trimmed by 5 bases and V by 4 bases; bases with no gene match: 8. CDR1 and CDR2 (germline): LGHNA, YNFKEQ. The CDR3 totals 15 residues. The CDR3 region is CASSPVGGGDQPQHF. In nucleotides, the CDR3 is TGTGCCAGCAGCCCTGTAGGGGGCGGCGATCAGCCCCAGCATTTT.

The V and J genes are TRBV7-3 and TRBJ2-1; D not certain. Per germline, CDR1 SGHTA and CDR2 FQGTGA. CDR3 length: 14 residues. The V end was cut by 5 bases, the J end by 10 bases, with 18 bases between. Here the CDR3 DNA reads TGTGCCAGCAGCCCTCCCCCCCCGCGGCTAGAGCAGTTCTTC. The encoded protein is CASSPPPPRLEQFF.

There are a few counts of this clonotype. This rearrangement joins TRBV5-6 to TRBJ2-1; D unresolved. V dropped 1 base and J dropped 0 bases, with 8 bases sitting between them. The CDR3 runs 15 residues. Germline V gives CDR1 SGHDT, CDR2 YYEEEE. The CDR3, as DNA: TGTGCCAGCAGCTTGTACCTAGGCTCCTACAATGAGCAGTTCTTC. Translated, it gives CASSLYLGSYNEQFF.

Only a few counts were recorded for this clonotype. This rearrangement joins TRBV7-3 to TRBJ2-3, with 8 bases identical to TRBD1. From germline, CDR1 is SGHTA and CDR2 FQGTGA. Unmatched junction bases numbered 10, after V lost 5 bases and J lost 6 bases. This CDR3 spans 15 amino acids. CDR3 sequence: CASSQRAGGKDTQYF. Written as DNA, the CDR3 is TGTGCCAGCAGCCAGAGGGCAGGGGGCAAGGATACGCAGTATTTT. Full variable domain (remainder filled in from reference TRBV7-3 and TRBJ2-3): GAGVSQTPSNKVTEKGKYVELRCDPISGHTALYWYRQSLGQGPEFLIYFQGTGAADDSGLPNDRFFAVRPEGSVSTLKIQRTERGDSAVYLCASSQRAGGKDTQYFGPGTRLTVL.

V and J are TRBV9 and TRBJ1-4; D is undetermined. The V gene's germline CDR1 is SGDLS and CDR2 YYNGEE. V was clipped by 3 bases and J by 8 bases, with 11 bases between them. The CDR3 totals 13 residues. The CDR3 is CASSDINSEKLFF. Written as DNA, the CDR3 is TGTGCCAGCAGCGATATTAACAGCGAAAAACTGTTTTTT.

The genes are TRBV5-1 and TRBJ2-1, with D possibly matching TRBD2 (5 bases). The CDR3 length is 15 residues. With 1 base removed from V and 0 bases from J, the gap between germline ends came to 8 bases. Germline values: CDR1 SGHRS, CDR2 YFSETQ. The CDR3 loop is CASSLSGLSYNEQFF. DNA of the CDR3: TGCGCCAGCAGCTTGAGCGGACTCTCCTACAATGAGCAGTTCTTC.

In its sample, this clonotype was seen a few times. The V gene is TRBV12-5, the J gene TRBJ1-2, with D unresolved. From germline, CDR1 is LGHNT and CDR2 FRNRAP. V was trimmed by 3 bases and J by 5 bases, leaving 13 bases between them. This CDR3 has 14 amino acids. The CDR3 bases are TGTGCTAGTGGTTTTGGACGCGAAAGATATGGCTACACCTTC. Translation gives CASGFGRERYGYTF.

CDR3: CSVGSGNYGYTF. CDR3 DNA sequence: TGCAGCGTTGGATCAGGGAACTATGGCTACACCTTC. The genes are TRBV29-1 and TRBJ1-2, with D maybe TRBD1 (5 bases). Germline CDR1 reads SQVTM; CDR2 reads ANQGSEA. V lost 4 bases, J lost 2 bases, and 8 bases lay in between. The CDR3 is 12 residues long.

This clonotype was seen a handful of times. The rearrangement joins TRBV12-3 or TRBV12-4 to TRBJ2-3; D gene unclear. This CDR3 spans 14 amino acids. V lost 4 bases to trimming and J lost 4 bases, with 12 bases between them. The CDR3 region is CASSSRPGSDTQYF. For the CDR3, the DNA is TGTGCCAGCAGTTCCCGACCCGGATCAGATACGCAGTATTTT.

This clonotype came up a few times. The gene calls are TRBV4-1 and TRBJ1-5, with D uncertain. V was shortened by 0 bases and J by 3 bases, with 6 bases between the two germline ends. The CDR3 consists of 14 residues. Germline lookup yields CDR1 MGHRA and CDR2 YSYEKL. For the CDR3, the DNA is TGCGCCAGCAGCCAAGAAGGCCTCAATCAGCCCCAGCATTTT. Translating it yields CASSQEGLNQPQHF.